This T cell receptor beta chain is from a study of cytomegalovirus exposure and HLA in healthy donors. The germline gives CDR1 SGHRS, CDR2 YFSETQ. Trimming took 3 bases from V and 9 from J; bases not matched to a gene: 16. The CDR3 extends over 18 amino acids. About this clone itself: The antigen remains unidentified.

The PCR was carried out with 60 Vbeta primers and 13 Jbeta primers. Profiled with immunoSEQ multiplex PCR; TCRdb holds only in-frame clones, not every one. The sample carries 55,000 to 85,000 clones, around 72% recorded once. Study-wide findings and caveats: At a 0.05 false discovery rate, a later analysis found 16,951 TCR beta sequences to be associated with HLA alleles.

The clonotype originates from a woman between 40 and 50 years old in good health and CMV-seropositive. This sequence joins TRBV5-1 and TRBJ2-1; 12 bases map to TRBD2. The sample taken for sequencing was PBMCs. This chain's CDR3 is CASSSISILAGGPSEQFF. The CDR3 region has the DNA TGCGCCAGCAGCTCCATCTCGATCCTAGCGGGGGGGCCTTCTGAGCAGTTCTTC. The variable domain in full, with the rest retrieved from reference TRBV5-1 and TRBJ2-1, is KAGVTQTPRYLIKTRGQQVTLSCSPISGHRSVSWYQQTPGQGLQFLFEYFSETQRNKGNFPGRFSGRQFSNSRSEMNVSTLELGDSALYLCASSSISILAGGPSEQFFGPGTRLTVL.